This TCR beta chain was identified during a study of cytomegalovirus exposure and HLA in healthy donors. In the case of this clone: Its antigen is currently unknown.

Germline CDR1 is ENHRY and CDR2 is SYGVKD. The CDR3 is made up of 14 amino acids. Trimming pared 6 bases from V and 6 bases from J, leaving 14 bases between. Study-level points and caveats: In a later analysis, at a false discovery rate of 0.05, 16,951 TCR beta sequences matched HLA alleles. The authors enumerated around 150 TCR beta chains as linked to cytomegalovirus. With later analysis, a missense DCLRE1C variant became linked to TCR beta V- and J-gene trimming.

The primer mix had 60 Vbeta and 13 Jbeta primers. As handled by the study authors: An analysis that came later counted approximately 76 million unique TCR beta chains, roughly 11 million shared. The table came from immunoSEQ multiplex PCR; TCRdb's copy has only in-frame clones and leaves some out. Clonal size and the V and J genes are those of that table, whereas D and trimming came from the DNA. In the table there are roughly 150,000 clones, 84% of which are singletons. The clonotype was recovered from a man younger than 45 in good health and CMV-seronegative. Sample: PBMCs. The V gene is TRBV10-3, the J gene TRBJ2-2; D is unclear. The CDR3 sequence is CAISETRPPGELFF. As DNA, the CDR3 is TGTGCCATCAGCGAGACCAGGCCTCCCGGGGAGCTGTTTTTT.